The clone carrying this T cell receptor beta chain was seen at least ten times. Its cognate antigen is unknown. The time point here: sample taken at primary tumor resection. There were 65 or so donors, all of them untreated patients with early-stage non-small cell lung cancer. The CDR3 spans 16 residues. V dropped 2 bases and J dropped 0 bases, with 17 bases sitting between them. Germline CDR1 is DFQATT and CDR2 is SNEGSKA (reference sequence). These data come from a study of spatial heterogeneity in lung cancer. Study context: Detected sequences consistently included more beta-chain ones than alpha-chain ones. Across tumor regions, counts of TCR transcripts showed a strong correlation with a T cell module score derived from matched bulk RNA-seq. Whole-study results and caveats: Estimated TCR-seq coverage of tumor T cells was only about 7% for alpha chains. For beta chains, the corresponding estimate was about 13%. Tracking of tumor mutation counts was seen in expanded intratumoral alpha and beta TCR counts.

One entry per CDR3 protein, called by TCRdb with MiXCR from the 5' RACE reads. The table has about 100,000 distinct CDR3 sequences, 3.5% to 5% seen once. This chain uses TRBV20-1 with TRBJ2-7, with TRBD2 as a possible D gene (5 bases). The clonotype originates from a male donor with early-stage non-small cell lung cancer. The specimen was lung tumor tissue, collected at surgery. The CDR3: CSARKFRAVSSYEQYF. The CDR3 DNA reads as TGCAGTGCTAGAAAGTTTAGAGCGGTAAGCTCCTACGAGCAGTACTTC.